Below, one T cell receptor (beta chain) is given with its context. The sample belongs to a study of cytomegalovirus exposure and HLA in healthy donors. The CDR3 is 22 residues long. The germline V gene has CDR1 LNHDA and CDR2 SQIVND (reference sequence). Trimming shortened V by 3 bases and J by 3 bases, and 30 bases separated the two germline ends. Profiling relied on immunoSEQ multiplex PCR, and the TCRdb table lists in-frame clones only, not all of them. The table records some 130,000 clones, approximately 84% of them present only once. The donors belonged to the approximately 110-subject validation cohort, separate from the roughly 650-subject first cohort.

Input material: PBMCs. The sequence derives from a woman under 40 in good health and CMV-seronegative. The chain uses TRBV19 and TRBJ1-6; unclear D gene. The CDR3 loop is CASSMVPPGGSFTRHYNSPLHF. As DNA, the CDR3 is TGTGCCAGTAGTATGGTTCCCCCCGGCGGCAGTTTTACAAGGCACTATAATTCACCCCTCCACTTT.